This T cell receptor (beta chain) was captured by sequencing in a study of blood T cells in healthy people across ages. Each donor was a healthy Caucasian individual from Russia, aged roughly 6 to 100. With 1 base clipped from V and 6 bases from J, the junction kept 8 bases outside the gene matches. CDR1 is DFQATT and CDR2 is SNEGSKA in the germline V gene (reference sequence). This CDR3 spans 14 amino acids. This clonotype has more than one count but fewer than ten. Then a second PCR, running about 7 to 11 cycles, was carried out with a sample-barcoded 5' primer and a J-beta primer mix. TCRdb used MiXCR to reprocess the 5' RACE reads, holding one entry per CDR3 protein. Of 700,000 or so distinct CDR3 sequences in the sample, about 24% are singletons; the top ten hold approximately 20%.

This chain joins TRBV20-1 and TRBJ1-2; TRBD1 matches 7 bases. The receptor's source is a man aged 70 or older in good health. Sequenced sample: blood. This CDR3 reads CSARALDRVDGYTF. Written as DNA, the CDR3 is TGCAGTGCTAGAGCCCTAGACAGGGTTGATGGCTACACCTTC.